The present T cell receptor beta chain was sequenced within a study of metastatic and nonmetastatic thyroid tumors. Across the whole study: Thyroid patients, malignant and benign, had repertoires compared across blood and tumor or nodule tissue.

This CDR3 has 14 residues. The germline V gene has CDR1 SGHDT and CDR2 YYEEEE. V was clipped by 6 bases and J by 2 bases, with 14 bases between them. All patients were untreated before thyroid surgery. MiXCR re-clonotyped the PCR reads for TCRdb. The profile shows about 48,000 clones, around 20% of them singletons. Sequenced sample: blood. The J gene is TRBJ1-2, the V gene TRBV5-6, with D maybe TRBD1 (5 bases). This sequence was found in a male donor with papillary thyroid cancer or a benign thyroid nodule (not recorded which). Some clones in this sample may be carry-over from other donors' samples. The CDR3 loop is CASTLTGRNYGYTF. The CDR3 DNA reads TGTGCCAGCACTTTAACAGGACGAAACTATGGCTACACCTTC.